This T cell receptor beta chain was identified in a study of T cell responses to AZD1222 COVID-19 vaccine. The assay was immunoSEQ multiplex PCR, and TCRdb's table has in-frame clones only and misses some. Among some 150,000 clones listed, approximately 85% were seen once. General study findings and limits: Spike was spanned by vaccine-associated CD4 TCRs, which were dominant at 160-218 and 743-854.

A word on this clone: Its antigen is unknown.

The CDR3 consists of 13 residues. Germline lookup yields CDR1 MNHEY and CDR2 SVGAGI. With 2 bases removed from V and 7 bases from J, the gap between germline ends came to 9 bases. The chain recombines TRBV6-5 with TRBJ2-1; D call uncertain. Material: peripheral blood, obtained on day 0 of AZD1222 vaccination. This receptor was obtained from an adult in good health. CDR3 residues: CASSYVTGNEQFF. The CDR3 DNA sequence: TGTGCCAGCAGTTACGTGACTGGGAATGAGCAGTTCTTC.